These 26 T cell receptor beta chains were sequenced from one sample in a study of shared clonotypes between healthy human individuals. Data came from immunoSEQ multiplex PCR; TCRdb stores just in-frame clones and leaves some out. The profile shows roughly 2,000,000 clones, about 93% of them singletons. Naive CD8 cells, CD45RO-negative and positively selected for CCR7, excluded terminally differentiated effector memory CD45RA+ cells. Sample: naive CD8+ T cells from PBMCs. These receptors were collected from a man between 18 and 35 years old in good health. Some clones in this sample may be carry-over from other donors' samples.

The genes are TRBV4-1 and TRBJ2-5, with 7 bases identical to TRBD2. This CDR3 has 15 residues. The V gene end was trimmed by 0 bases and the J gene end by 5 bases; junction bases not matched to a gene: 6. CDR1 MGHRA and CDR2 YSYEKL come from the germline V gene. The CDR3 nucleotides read TGCGCCAGCAGCCAAGATTCCCGGGGAGGGGAGACCCAGTACTTC. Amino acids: CASSQDSRGGETQYF.

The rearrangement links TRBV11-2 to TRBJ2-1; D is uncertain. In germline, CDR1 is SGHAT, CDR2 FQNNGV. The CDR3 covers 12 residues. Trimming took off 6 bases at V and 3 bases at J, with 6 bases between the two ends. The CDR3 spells CASRGNYNEQFF. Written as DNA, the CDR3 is TGTGCCAGCAGAGGCAACTACAATGAGCAGTTCTTC.

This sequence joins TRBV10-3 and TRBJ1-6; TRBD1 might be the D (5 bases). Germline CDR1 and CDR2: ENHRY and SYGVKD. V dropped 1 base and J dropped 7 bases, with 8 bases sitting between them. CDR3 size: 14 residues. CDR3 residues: CAISEWGGNSPLHF. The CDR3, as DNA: TGTGCCATCAGTGAGTGGGGGGGGAATTCACCCCTCCACTTT.

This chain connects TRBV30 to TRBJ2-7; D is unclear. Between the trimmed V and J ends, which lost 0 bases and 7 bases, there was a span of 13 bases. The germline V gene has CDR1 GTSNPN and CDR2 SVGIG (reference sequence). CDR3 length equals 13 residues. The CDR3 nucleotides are TGTGCCTGGAGTGTAAAAGATGCGGTTGAGCAGTACTTC. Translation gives CAWSVKDAVEQYF.

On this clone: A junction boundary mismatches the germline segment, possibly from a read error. CDR3 sequence reads: CASSLYPPATTEKLFF. The CDR3 DNA reads TGTGCCAGCTCACTTTACCCGCCCGCAACTACTGAAAAACTGTTTTTT. The rearrangement joins TRBV18 to TRBJ1-4; D remains ambiguous. CDR1 and CDR2 from the germline V gene are KGHSH and LQKENI. The CDR3 covers 16 residues.

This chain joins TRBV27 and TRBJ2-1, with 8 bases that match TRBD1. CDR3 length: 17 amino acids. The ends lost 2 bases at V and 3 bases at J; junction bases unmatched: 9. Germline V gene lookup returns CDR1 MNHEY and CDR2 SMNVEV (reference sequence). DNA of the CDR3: TGTGCCAGCAGTTTACCGGCAGGGGGCCCAGGCTACAATGAGCAGTTCTTC. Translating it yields CASSLPAGGPGYNEQFF.

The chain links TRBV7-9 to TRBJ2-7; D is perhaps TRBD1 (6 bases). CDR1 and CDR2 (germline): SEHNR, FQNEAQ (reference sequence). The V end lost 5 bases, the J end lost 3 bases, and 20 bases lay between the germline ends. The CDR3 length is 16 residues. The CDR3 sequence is CASSAIVAGANYEQYF. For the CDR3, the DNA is TGTGCCAGCAGCGCCATAGTAGCAGGGGCCAACTACGAGCAGTACTTC. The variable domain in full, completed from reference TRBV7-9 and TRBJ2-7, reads DTGVSQNPRHKITKRGQNVTFRCDPISEHNRLYWYRQTLGQGPEFLTYFQNEAQLEKSRLLSDRFSAERPKGSFSTLEIQRTEQGDSAMYLCASSAIVAGANYEQYFGPGTRLTVT.

The CDR3 is CASSEPGQGPNQETQYF. In nucleotides, the CDR3 is TGTGCCAGCAGCGAACCAGGACAGGGGCCCAATCAAGAGACCCAGTACTTC. This chain connects TRBV2 to TRBJ2-5; TRBD1 agrees at 9 bases. CDR3 length: 17 amino acids. V gave up 6 bases and J gave up 2 bases; unmatched junction bases: 13. CDR1 and CDR2 from the germline V gene are SNHLY and FYNNEI. Drawing the rest from reference TRBV2 and TRBJ2-5, the complete variable domain is EPEVTQTPSHQVTQMGQEVILRCVPISNHLYFYWYRQILGQKVEFLVSFYNNEISEKSEIFDDQFSVERPDGSNFTLKIRSTKLEDSAMYFCASSEPGQGPNQETQYFGPGTRLLVL.

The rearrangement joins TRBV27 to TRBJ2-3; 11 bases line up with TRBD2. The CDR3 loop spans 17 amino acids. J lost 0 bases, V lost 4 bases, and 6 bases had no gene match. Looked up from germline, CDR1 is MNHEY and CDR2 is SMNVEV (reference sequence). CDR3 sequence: CASSSRLAGHSTDTQYF. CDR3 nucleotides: TGTGCCAGCAGTTCCAGACTAGCGGGACATAGCACAGATACGCAGTATTTT.

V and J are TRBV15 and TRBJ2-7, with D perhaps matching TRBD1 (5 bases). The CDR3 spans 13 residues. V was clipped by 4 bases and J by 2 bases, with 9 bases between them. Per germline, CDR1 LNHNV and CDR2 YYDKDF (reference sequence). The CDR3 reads CATSTRQPYEQYF. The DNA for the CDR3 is TGTGCCACCAGCACCCGACAGCCCTACGAGCAGTACTTC.

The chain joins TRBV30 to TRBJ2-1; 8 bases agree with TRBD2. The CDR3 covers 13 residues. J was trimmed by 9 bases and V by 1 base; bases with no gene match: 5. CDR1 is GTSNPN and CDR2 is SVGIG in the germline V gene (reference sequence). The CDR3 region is CAWSEATSAEQFF. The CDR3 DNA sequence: TGTGCCTGGAGTGAAGCGACTAGCGCTGAGCAGTTCTTC.

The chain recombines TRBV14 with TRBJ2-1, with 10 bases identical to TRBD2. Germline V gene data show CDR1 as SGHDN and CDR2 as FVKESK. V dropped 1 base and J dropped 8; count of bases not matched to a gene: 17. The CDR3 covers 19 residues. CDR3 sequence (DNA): TGTGCCAGCAGCCAAGGGGGGTTTAAAGTAGCGGGAGGTTTATATGAGCAGTTCTTC. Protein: CASSQGGFKVAGGLYEQFF.

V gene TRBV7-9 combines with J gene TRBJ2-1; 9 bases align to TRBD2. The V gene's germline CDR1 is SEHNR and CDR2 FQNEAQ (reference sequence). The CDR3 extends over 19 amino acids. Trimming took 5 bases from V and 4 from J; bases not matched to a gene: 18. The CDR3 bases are TGTGCCAGCAGCCCAGGGGGGAGGACTAGCGCGATCTTATACAATGAGCAGTTCTTC. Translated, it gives CASSPGGRTSAILYNEQFF.

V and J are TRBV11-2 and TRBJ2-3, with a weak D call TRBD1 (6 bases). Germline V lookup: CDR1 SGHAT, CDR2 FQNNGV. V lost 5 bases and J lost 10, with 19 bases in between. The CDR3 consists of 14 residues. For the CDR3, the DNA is TGTGCCAGCAGCCTAATGGGGGCAGCCCCGTCGCAGTATTTT. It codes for CASSLMGAAPSQYF. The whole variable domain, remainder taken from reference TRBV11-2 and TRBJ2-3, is EAGVAQSPRYKIIEKRQSVAFWCNPISGHATLYWYQQILGQGPKLLIQFQNNGVVDDSQLPKDRFSAERLKGVDSTLKIQPAKLEDSAVYLCASSLMGAAPSQYFGPGTRLTVL.

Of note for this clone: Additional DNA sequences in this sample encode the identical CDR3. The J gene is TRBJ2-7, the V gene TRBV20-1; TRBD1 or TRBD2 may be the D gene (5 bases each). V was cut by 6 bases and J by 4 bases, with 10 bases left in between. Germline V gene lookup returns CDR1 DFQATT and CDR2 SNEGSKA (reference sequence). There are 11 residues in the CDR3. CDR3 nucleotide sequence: TGCAGTGCCCCTTGGGGGTACGAGCAGTACTTC. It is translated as CSAPWGYEQYF.

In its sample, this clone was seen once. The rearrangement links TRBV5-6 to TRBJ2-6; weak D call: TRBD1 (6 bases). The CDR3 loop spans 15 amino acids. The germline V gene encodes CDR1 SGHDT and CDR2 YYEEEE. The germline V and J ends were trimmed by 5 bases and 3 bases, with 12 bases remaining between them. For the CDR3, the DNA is TGTGCCAGCAGGCTGAGGGACATTGGGGCCAACGTCCTGACTTTC. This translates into CASRLRDIGANVLTF.

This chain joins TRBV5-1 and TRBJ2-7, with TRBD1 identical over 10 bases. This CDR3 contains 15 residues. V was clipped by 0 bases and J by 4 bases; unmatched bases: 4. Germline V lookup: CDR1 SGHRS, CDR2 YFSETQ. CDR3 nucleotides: TGCGCCAGCAGCTTGGAGACAGGGGGCTTGTACGAGCAGTACTTC. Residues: CASSLETGGLYEQYF.

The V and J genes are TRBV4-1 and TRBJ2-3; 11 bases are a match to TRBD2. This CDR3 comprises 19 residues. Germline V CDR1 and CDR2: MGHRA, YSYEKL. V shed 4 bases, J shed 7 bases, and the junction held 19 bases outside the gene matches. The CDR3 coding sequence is TGCGCCAGCAGCCCCAGCAAGCTAGCGGGAGGCCCCCCCACGAATACGCAGTATTTT. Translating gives CASSPSKLAGGPPTNTQYF.

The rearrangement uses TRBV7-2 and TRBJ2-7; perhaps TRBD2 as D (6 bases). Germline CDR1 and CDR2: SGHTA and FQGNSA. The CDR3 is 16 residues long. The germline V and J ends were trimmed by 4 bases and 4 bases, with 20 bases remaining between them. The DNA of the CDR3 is TGTGCCAGCAGCTCCAAGCCGACGAGCGGGCAGTACGAGCAGTACTTC. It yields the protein CASSSKPTSGQYEQYF.

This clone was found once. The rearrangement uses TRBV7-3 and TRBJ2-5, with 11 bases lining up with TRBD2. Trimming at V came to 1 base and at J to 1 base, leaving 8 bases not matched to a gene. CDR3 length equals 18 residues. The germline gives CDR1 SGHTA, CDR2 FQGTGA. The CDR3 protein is CASSLSSGRVRGQETQYF. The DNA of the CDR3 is TGTGCCAGCAGCTTAAGTAGCGGGAGGGTGAGGGGCCAAGAGACCCAGTACTTC.

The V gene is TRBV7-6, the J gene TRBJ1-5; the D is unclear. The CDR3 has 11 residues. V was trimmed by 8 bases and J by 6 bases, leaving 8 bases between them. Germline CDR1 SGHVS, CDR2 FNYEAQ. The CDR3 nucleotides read TGTGCCAGCGGCGATGGTCAGCCCCAGCATTTT. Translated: CASGDGQPQHF.

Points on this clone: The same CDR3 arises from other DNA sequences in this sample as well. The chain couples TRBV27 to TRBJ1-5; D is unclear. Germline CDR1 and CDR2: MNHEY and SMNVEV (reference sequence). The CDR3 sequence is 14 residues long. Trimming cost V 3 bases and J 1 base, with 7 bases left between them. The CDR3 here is CASSLRVSNQPQHF. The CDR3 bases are TGTGCCAGCAGTTTGCGGGTAAGCAATCAGCCCCAGCATTTT.

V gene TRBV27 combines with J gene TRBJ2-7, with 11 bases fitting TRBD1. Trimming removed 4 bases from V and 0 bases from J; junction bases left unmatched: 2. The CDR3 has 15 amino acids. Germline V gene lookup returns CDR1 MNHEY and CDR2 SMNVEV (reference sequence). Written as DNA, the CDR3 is TGTGCCAGCAGTTGGGGACAGGGGGTCTCCTACGAGCAGTACTTC. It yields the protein CASSWGQGVSYEQYF.

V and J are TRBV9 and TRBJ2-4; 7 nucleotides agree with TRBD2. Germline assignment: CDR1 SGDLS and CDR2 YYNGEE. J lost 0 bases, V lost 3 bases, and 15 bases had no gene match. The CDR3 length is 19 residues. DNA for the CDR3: TGTGCCAGCAGCGCGTCTATTGAAGGAGCGGGATTAGCCAAAAACATTCAGTACTTC. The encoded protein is CASSASIEGAGLAKNIQYF.

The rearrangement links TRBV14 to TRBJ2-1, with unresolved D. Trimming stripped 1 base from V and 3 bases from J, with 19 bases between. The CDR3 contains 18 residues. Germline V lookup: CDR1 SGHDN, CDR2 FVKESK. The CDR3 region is CASSQGTIGPTLYNEQFF. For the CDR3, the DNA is TGTGCCAGCAGCCAAGGAACAATCGGGCCCACCCTCTACAATGAGCAGTTCTTC. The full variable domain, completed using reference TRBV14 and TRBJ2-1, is EAGVTQFPSHSVIEKGQTVTLRCDPISGHDNLYWYRRVMGKEIKFLLHFVKESKQDESGMPNNRFLAERTGGTYSTLKVQPAELEDSGVYFCASSQGTIGPTLYNEQFFGPGTRLTVL.

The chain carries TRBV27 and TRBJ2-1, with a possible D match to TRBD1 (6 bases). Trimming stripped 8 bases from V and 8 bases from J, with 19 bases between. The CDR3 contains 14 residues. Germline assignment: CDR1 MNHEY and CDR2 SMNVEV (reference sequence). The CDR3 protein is CASFYTGPRDEQFF. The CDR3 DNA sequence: TGTGCCAGCTTCTACACAGGGCCTCGGGATGAGCAGTTCTTC.